These T cell receptor beta chains were read from a single sample in a study of identical twins. MiXCR, run by TCRdb on the 5' RACE reads, gives a single entry per CDR3 protein. In the table there are approximately 260,000 distinct CDR3 sequences, 6.5% to 9.5% of which are singletons. These data were also reused for a study on yellow fever vaccine responses in identical twins.

Sequencing input: CD8+ T cells sorted from blood. Receptors were obtained from a young woman in good health. CDR3s include the opening cysteine and the closing phenylalanine or tryptophan. The D gene is left open where the match is weak. Only some rows state a clone size, as once, few, many or a class for expanded clones.

d_call j_call clone_size v_call cdr3_nt cdr3_aa
TRBD1 TRBJ1-1 . TRBV30 TGTGCCTGGAGTGTAGGACAGGGCTACACTGAAGCTTTCTTT CAWSVGQGYTEAFF
. TRBJ2-7 . TRBV2 TGTGCCAGCAGTGAGTCTCCAGGTATCAGCGAGCAGTACTTC CASSESPGISEQYF
TRBD2 TRBJ2-3 few TRBV2 TGTGCCAGCAGCGAGGGACTAGCGGAAAGCACAGATACGCAGTATTTT CASSEGLAESTDTQYF
. TRBJ1-2 few TRBV2 TGTGCCAGCAGTGACGGGCTTAGACAGACAGGATATGGCTACACCTTC CASSDGLRQTGYGYTF
. TRBJ2-1 few TRBV28 TGTGCCAGCAGTCCCGATAGACAGGTATTCTATGAGCAGTTCTTC CASSPDRQVFYEQFF
TRBD2 TRBJ2-7 . TRBV7-9 TGTGCCAGCACCCATTACGACCGGGGGGGATACGAGCAGTACTTC CASTHYDRGGYEQYF
. TRBJ2-3 . TRBV6-2/TRBV6-3 TGTGCCAGCATTTGGGCGGGGAGCACAGATACGCAGTATTTT CASIWAGSTDTQYF
TRBD2 TRBJ2-7 many TRBV4-3 TGCGCCAGCAGCCAAGATCGGGCTAGCGGGAGCTCCTACGAGCAGTACTTC CASSQDRASGSSYEQYF
. TRBJ1-1 . TRBV5-1 TGCGCCAGCAGCGAAGACATTGCGAACACTGAAGCTTTCTTT CASSEDIANTEAFF
. TRBJ2-7 many TRBV7-9 TGTGCCAGCGGCGTGGATCACGAGCAGTACTTC CASGVDHEQYF
TRBD2 TRBJ2-1 . TRBV20-1 TGCAGTGCTAGACGGGGGGAGTACAATGAGCAGTTCTTC CSARRGEYNEQFF
. TRBJ2-7 few TRBV11-2 TGTGCCAGCAGCTTAGTTAAATTTTGGGAGCAGTACTTC CASSLVKFWEQYF
. TRBJ2-7 few TRBV27 TGTGCCAGCAGTTTATGGGCTCGGGACGAGCAGTACTTC CASSLWARDEQYF
. TRBJ2-3 many TRBV7-8 TGTGCCAGCACCTCCCGGGGCGGGCCGACAGATACGCAGTATTTT CASTSRGGPTDTQYF
. TRBJ2-7 . TRBV19 TGTGCCAGTAGTACCGAGACAGGCAGTTTTCTCTACGAGCAGTACTTC CASSTETGSFLYEQYF
TRBD1 TRBJ1-1 few TRBV15 TGTGCCACCAGCGGTGACAGGGCTGGCACTGAAGCTTTCTTT CATSGDRAGTEAFF
. TRBJ2-1 . TRBV7-6 TGTGCCAGCAGCTCAGGACCCGATGAGCAGTTCTTC CASSSGPDEQFF
. TRBJ2-7 . TRBV4-1 TGCGCCAGCAGCCAAGTGGACAGCGGGGTACTTGACACAGCCTACGAGCAGTACTTC CASSQVDSGVLDTAYEQYF
TRBD2 TRBJ2-1 many TRBV7-9 TGTGCCAGCAGCCCCTCTAGCGGGAGAACTGCCTACAATGAGCAGTTCTTC CASSPSSGRTAYNEQFF
. TRBJ2-5 few TRBV7-9 TGTGCCAGCAGCCGTCTGGACGGGCAAGAGACCCAGTACTTC CASSRLDGQETQYF
. TRBJ2-1 many TRBV27 TGTGCCAGCGGCCCAAAGCAGTTCTTC CASGPKQFF
. TRBJ2-1 few TRBV28 TGTGCCAGCAGTTTATGGGACTTCTATTCCTACAATGAGCAGTTCTTC CASSLWDFYSYNEQFF
. TRBJ2-6 once TRBV28 TGTGCCAGCAGTCGCTGGGAGGGGGGACCGAGGGCCAACGTCCTGACTTTC CASSRWEGGPRANVLTF
TRBD2 TRBJ2-7 few TRBV5-1 TGCGCCAGCAGCCCTAGGGACAGCGGGAGGGCGAGTGGGATGTACGAGCAGTACTTC CASSPRDSGRASGMYEQYF
. TRBJ2-2 many TRBV4-1 TGCGCCAGCAGCCAGGGGCCCCGGGAGCTGTTTTTT CASSQGPRELFF
. TRBJ2-5 . TRBV13 TGTGCCAGCAGCTTAGGCCCCGGCCAAGAGACCCAGTACTTC CASSLGPGQETQYF
. TRBJ2-1 many TRBV15 TGTGCCACCCGCAGCACCCTCGGGGGTTACAATGAGCAGTTCTTC CATRSTLGGYNEQFF
TRBD2 TRBJ2-7 few TRBV9 TGTGCCAGCAGCCCCTCCGGGACTAGCAGACTTGAGCAGTACTTC CASSPSGTSRLEQYF
TRBD2 TRBJ2-7 . TRBV4-1 TGCGCCAGCAGAGCCCTAGCGGGAGTGGGGCTCGAGCAGTACTTC CASRALAGVGLEQYF
. TRBJ1-6 . TRBV7-6 TGTGCCAGCAGCTTGGCAGGGCGTTCACCCCTCCACTTT CASSLAGRSPLHF
TRBD1 TRBJ2-7 few TRBV4-1 TGCGCCAGCAGCCAAGAAGTAGACAGGGGGCTGTACGAGCAGTACTTC CASSQEVDRGLYEQYF
. TRBJ2-5 few TRBV5-1 TGCGCCAGCAGCTTGGCCGACAGCGACTTATACCAAGAGACCCAGTACTTC CASSLADSDLYQETQYF
TRBD1 TRBJ2-7 many TRBV4-1 TGCGCCAGCAGCCAAGAAGTCCAGGGGGCCTACGAGCAGTACTTC CASSQEVQGAYEQYF
TRBD1 TRBJ2-3 few TRBV7-6 TGTGCCAGCGGGACAGGTCTTTTCACTAGCACAGATACGCAGTATTTT CASGTGLFTSTDTQYF
. TRBJ2-3 many TRBV9 TGTGCCAGCAGCGATGGGACGGTCGCCCCAGATACGCAGTATTTT CASSDGTVAPDTQYF
TRBD1 TRBJ1-1 many TRBV27 TGTGCCAGCAGAGGGGGCGGGGGGAACACTGAAGCTTTCTTT CASRGGGGNTEAFF
. TRBJ2-5 . TRBV3-1 TGTGCCAGCACCGGCCCCGCCATAGCCCACGAGACCCAGTACTTC CASTGPAIAHETQYF
TRBD1 TRBJ2-5 few TRBV5-5 TGTGCCAGCAGCAGCGGGACAGGGTTGGGAGAGACCCAGTACTTC CASSSGTGLGETQYF
. TRBJ2-1 many TRBV11-2 TGTGCCAGCAGCTTAGTCATTAACCCCACAGGGATAGGCTACAATGAGCAGTTCTTC CASSLVINPTGIGYNEQFF
. TRBJ2-7 . TRBV29-1 TGCAGCGTTGCCGGGGGTAAAGGAGGCTACGAGCAGTACTTC CSVAGGKGGYEQYF
. TRBJ2-1 few TRBV24-1 TGTGCCACCAGTGATTTTGGGGACAATGAGCAGTTCTTC CATSDFGDNEQFF
. TRBJ2-7 many TRBV20-1 TGCAGTGCTAGAGGAGGGCAGAACTCCTACGAGCAGTACTTC CSARGGQNSYEQYF
. TRBJ2-1 . TRBV16 TGTGCCAGCAGCCACAGGGTCAATGAGCAGTTCTTC CASSHRVNEQFF
. TRBJ2-1 . TRBV20-1 TGCAGTGCCGTACAGGGATTCGATGAGCAGTTCTTC CSAVQGFDEQFF
. TRBJ2-1 . TRBV2 TGTGCCAGCAGTGGATACAGAGTAGGGCAGTTCTTC CASSGYRVGQFF
. TRBJ2-1 few TRBV25-1 TGTGCCAGCAGTGATGTAAATGAGCAGTTCTTC CASSDVNEQFF
TRBD2 TRBJ2-5 many TRBV29-1 TGCAGCGTCCATCCGGCGGGGGGGACGATTGAGACCCAGTACTTC CSVHPAGGTIETQYF